Shown below are 13 T cell receptor beta chains from a single sample sequenced in a study of CD8 T cells in Susac syndrome (dated by TCRdb to about 2019). Libraries were prepared through the immunoSEQ multiplex PCR assay. RNA was extracted using the RNeasy kit, and about 0.45 to 1 microgram was reverse transcribed with random hexamers. TCRdb ran its own pipeline on the public reads, namely fastp trimming at Q25 and MiXCR clone calling, and kept in-frame beta chains. Identical CDR3 proteins give one entry, which carries the most common genes and DNA. The sample records tens of thousands of distinct CDR3 sequences, approximately 94% of which are singletons. In total, the top ten clones hold about 0.27% of the sample. The specimen was CD8+ T cells from PBMCs. The receptors stem from a human donor in good health.

The V and J genes are TRBV4-3 and TRBJ2-3; 9 nucleotides line up with TRBD2. Losses at the gene ends were 4 bases for V and 4 bases for J; bases not matched to a gene: 9. The CDR3 covers 16 residues. The germline V gene has CDR1 LGHNA and CDR2 YSLEER. In DNA, the CDR3 is TGCGCCAGCAGCCCCCAGAGCGGGGGGACCTCAGATACGCAGTATTTT. Translated: CASSPQSGGTSDTQYF.

The rearrangement uses TRBV24-1 and TRBJ2-2, with TRBD1 matching 7 bases. V trimming: 4 bases; J trimming: 3 bases; junction bases outside the gene matches: 4. In germline, CDR1 is KGHDR, CDR2 SFDVKD. The CDR3 is 15 amino acids. CDR3 region: CATSDGQEYTGELFF. The CDR3 DNA follows: TGTGCCACCAGTGACGGACAGGAATACACCGGGGAGCTGTTTTTT.

This clonotype was counted a single time. The genes are TRBV20-1 and TRBJ2-1; D unresolved. Per the germline V gene, CDR1 is DFQATT and CDR2 is SNEGSKA (reference sequence). V dropped 8 bases and J dropped 3 bases, with 5 bases sitting between them. This CDR3 is 10 amino acids long. The CDR3 region has the DNA TGCAGTCCAGTCTACAATGAGCAGTTCTTC. Translated, it gives CSPVYNEQFF.

This clonotype was counted a single time. The V call is TRBV12-5, the J call TRBJ2-7, with TRBD1 as a possible D gene (6 bases). CDR1 and CDR2 (germline): LGHNT, FRNRAP. The V gene lost 6 bases and the J gene lost 4 bases, with 19 bases spanning the gap. This CDR3 is built from 15 residues. The CDR3 sequence is CASGPQGIPSYEQYV. CDR3 DNA sequence: TGTGCTAGTGGGCCCCAGGGGATACCCTCGTACGAGCAGTACGTC.

This sequence joins TRBV28 and TRBJ2-1; D call uncertain. Trimming pared 5 bases from V and 12 bases from J, leaving 11 bases between. Germline loops: CDR1 MDHEN, CDR2 SYDVKM. This CDR3 is 11 amino acids long. For the CDR3, the DNA is TGTGCCAGCAGTGAGGACGCCACGCAGTTCTTC. Translated: CASSEDATQFF.

The chain joins TRBV20-1 to TRBJ2-1; TRBD1 matches at 9 bases. After removal of 0 bases from V and 4 bases from J, the junction contained 4 bases not matched to a gene. CDR3 length: 15 residues. The germline CDR1 and CDR2 sequences are DFQATT and SNEGSKA (reference sequence). The CDR3 spells CSARDRDRVYNEQFF. For the CDR3, the DNA is TGCAGTGCTAGAGACCGGGACAGGGTTTACAATGAGCAGTTCTTC.

This sequence joins TRBV13 and TRBJ2-1; 11 positions agree with TRBD2. With V trimmed by 1 base and J by 9 bases, 5 bases remained unmatched. The CDR3 is 15 amino acids. Germline loops: CDR1 PRHDT, CDR2 FYEKMQ (reference sequence). As DNA, the CDR3 is TGTGCCAGCAGCTTAGCACTAGCGGGAGATGTTGAGCAGTTCTTC. Protein: CASSLALAGDVEQFF.

This chain connects TRBV27 to TRBJ2-3, with D maybe TRBD1 (7 bases). Germline lookup yields CDR1 MNHEY and CDR2 SMNVEV (reference sequence). CDR3 length: 14 amino acids. V shed 7 bases and J shed 3 bases, with 14 bases lying between them. The DNA of the CDR3 is TGTGCCAGCAATCCTCAGGGGGGTACAGATACGCAGTATTTT. Its translation: CASNPQGGTDTQYF.

CDR3 bases: TGTGCCACCAGCAGAGACCTCACAGGGGATGGCTACACCTTC. Amino acids: CATSRDLTGDGYTF. The chain recombines TRBV15 with TRBJ1-2; 7 bases are shared with TRBD1. The CDR3 sequence is 14 residues long. Germline V gives CDR1 LNHNV, CDR2 YYDKDF (reference sequence). With V trimmed by 0 bases and J by 6 bases, 4 bases remained unmatched.

The chain has TRBV15 and TRBJ2-1; TRBD2 is a possible D gene (7 bases). This CDR3 has 16 residues. Trimming cost V 2 bases and J 8 bases, with 19 bases left between them. In germline, CDR1 is LNHNV, CDR2 YYDKDF (reference sequence). CDR3 in amino acids: CATSRRLGGGEDEQFF. The CDR3 DNA reads as TGTGCCACCAGCAGACGACTAGGCGGGGGCGAAGATGAGCAGTTCTTC.

This rearrangement joins TRBV27 to TRBJ2-7; D possibly matches TRBD1 or TRBD2 (5 bases each). The CDR3 runs 11 residues. V was cut by 7 bases and J by 6 bases, with 10 bases left in between. Germline V CDR1 and CDR2: MNHEY, SMNVEV (reference sequence). The CDR3 nucleotides read TGTGCCAGCAAGAGGGGCGCCGAGCAGTACTTC. Translated: CASKRGAEQYF.

The J gene is TRBJ2-3, the V gene TRBV12-3 or TRBV12-4; D perhaps matches TRBD2 (7 bases). Trimming cost V 3 bases and J 2 bases, with 18 bases left between them. The CDR3 contains 17 residues. The CDR3 loop reads CASSFSLGGRTTDTQYF. The CDR3 DNA is TGTGCCAGCAGTTTTTCCCTGGGGGGGCGGACCACAGATACGCAGTATTTT.

The CDR3 reads CASGGGSTDTQYF. The CDR3 DNA follows: TGTGCCAGCGGCGGGGGAAGCACAGATACGCAGTATTTT. The chain links TRBV27 to TRBJ2-3, with 7 bases fitting TRBD2. Looked up from germline, CDR1 is MNHEY and CDR2 is SMNVEV (reference sequence). The CDR3 covers 13 residues. The J segment lost 0 bases and the V segment lost 8 bases, leaving 2 bases of the junction unmatched.